This paragraph covers one TCR beta chain sequence. These data originate in a study of blood T cell repertoires in COVID-19. Study-level background: Both acute and convalescent COVID-19 samples were obtained from the United States, Italy and Spain. PBMCs, B-cell-depleted T cells, or T cells provided the cDNA or gDNA that made up the material.

V lost 4 bases to trimming and J lost 0 bases; unmatched junction nucleotides: 5. Germline V gene lookup returns CDR1 SGHDT and CDR2 YYEEEE. This CDR3 has 15 amino acids. Per the study methods: From reference gene primer amplification, estimates of nucleated cell counts were derived. Libraries were prepared by immunoSEQ multiplex PCR; TCRdb keeps only in-frame clonotypes and omits some of them. V and J calls and clone size follow that table, whereas D and trimming were derived from the DNA. The table records around 78,000 clones, under 80% of them present only once. Specimen: peripheral blood. The chain couples TRBV5-6 to TRBJ2-7, with 9 bases lining up with TRBD1. This clonotype was obtained from a human donor in a cohort sampled during active COVID-19. CDR3 bases: TGTGCCAGCAGCATCGGGGACAGGGACTCCTACGAGCAGTACTTC. This codes for CASSIGDRDSYEQYF.